This T cell receptor beta chain is drawn from a study of STAT3 mutations in large granular lymphocyte leukemia (dated by TCRdb to between 2019 and 2020). The study in broad terms: Canonical activating STAT3 mutations were detected in roughly half of the longitudinally sequenced T-LGLL patients. Over half of the T-LGLL patients were given one or more immunosuppressive therapy regimens, and approximately 40% of those treated had a hematologic response. Serial deep sequencing of TCRbeta CDR3 and STAT3 was performed in patients with T-cell large granular lymphocyte leukemia to reconstruct clonal hierarchy and dynamics. Eighteen representative T-LGLL cases were selected from an initial cohort of some 200 LGL patients for longitudinal TCRbeta and STAT3 sequencing. A couple of patients with natural killer LGL leukemia were also sequenced longitudinally as controls within the study. On average, sequencing was done at around 4 time points per patient, with the number of samplings ranging from 2 to 8.

An Illumina MiSeq was used to sequence the TCRbeta libraries, yielding an average of about 40,000 productive templates per sample. Multiplex PCR amplification was used to generate TCRbeta CDR3 libraries with the immunoSEQ assay. Processing in the source paper ran as follows. Following a previously defined approach, repertoire diversity was calculated, and values close to 0 point to extremely monoclonal samples. The immuneACCESS repertoire file appears here via TCRdb, limited to in-frame rearrangements. These files lack a portion of the clones; in checked studies, under half of the deficit traces to unresolved V genes, and the cause of the others is not known. For V, J and clone size, that table is used; D and trimming come from the DNA. The sample contains some 28,000 clones, about 74% of them found a single time. In total, the top ten clones hold around 30% of the sample. CDR1 and CDR2, per the germline V gene, are SGDLS and YYNGEE. V is pared back by 0 bases and J by 0 bases, with 11 bases lying between the germline termini. The CDR3 numbers 16 residues from cysteine through phenylalanine. CDR3 DNA is the only sequence kept; it has 48 bases, read in frame from the first base.

DNA was extracted from blood mononuclear cells, with the same DNA used for both TCR and STAT3 sequencing. To note about this clone: What antigen it recognizes has not been identified. Base qualities are not recorded, but no much larger clone differs from it by a single base.

Broad study findings and their caveats: Variable intervals between samplings and differing treatment regimens complicated linking therapy response to changes in TCR clonal burden. Several patients had a dominant TCR clone burden greater than the STAT3 mutant burden, which suggests that the STAT3 mutation arose secondarily within a clone that had already expanded. Because codominant clonotypes persisted in some patients, a small but highly pathogenic clone may have been missed. TCR clonotype switching after therapy was observed in about 35% of the 18 patients, and all newly emerging clones were found to be STAT3 wild type. At least one immunodominant TCRbeta clonotype was present in every T-LGLL patient, and multiple immunodominant subclonotypes appeared in about half of the T-LGLL patients. Because no samples were available when a clone first appeared, clonal expansion had to be inferred from samplings taken at other points.

This sequence uses TRBV9 and TRBJ2-3; the D gene identity is not certain. Sequencing was carried out using peripheral blood mononuclear cells. This TCR was sampled from a woman aged 50 to 65 with T-cell large granular lymphocyte leukemia. Some clones in this sample may be carry-over from other donors' samples. The age is the age at diagnosis. The bases read TGTGCCAGCAGCGTAGGGCACCGAACTAGCACAGATACGCAGTATTTT. It is translated as CASSVGHRTSTDTQYF.